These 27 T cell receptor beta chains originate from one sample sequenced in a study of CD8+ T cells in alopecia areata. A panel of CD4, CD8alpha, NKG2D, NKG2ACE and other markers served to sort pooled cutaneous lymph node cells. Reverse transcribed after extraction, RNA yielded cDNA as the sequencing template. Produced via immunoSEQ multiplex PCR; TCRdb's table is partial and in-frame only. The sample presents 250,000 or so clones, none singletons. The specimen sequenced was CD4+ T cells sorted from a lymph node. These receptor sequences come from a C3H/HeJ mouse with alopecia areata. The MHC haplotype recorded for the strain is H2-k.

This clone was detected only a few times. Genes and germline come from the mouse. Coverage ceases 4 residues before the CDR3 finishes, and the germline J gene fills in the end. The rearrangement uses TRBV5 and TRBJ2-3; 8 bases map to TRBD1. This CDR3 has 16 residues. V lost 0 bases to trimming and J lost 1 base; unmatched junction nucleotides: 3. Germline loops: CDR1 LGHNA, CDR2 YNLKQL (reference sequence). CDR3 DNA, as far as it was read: TGTGCCAGCAGCCAAGAAGGCAGGGGGCGTGCAGAA. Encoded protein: CASSQEGRGRAE. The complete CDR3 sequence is CASSQEGRGRAETLYF.

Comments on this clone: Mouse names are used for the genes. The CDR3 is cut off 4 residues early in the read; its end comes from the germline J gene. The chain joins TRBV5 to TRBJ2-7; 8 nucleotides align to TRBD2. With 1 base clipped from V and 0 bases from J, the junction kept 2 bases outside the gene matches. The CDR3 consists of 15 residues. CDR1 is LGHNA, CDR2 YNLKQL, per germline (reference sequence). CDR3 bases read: TGTGCCAGCAGCCAAGCGGGACTGGACTCCTAT. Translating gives CASSQAGLDSY. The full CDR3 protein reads CASSQAGLDSYEQYF.

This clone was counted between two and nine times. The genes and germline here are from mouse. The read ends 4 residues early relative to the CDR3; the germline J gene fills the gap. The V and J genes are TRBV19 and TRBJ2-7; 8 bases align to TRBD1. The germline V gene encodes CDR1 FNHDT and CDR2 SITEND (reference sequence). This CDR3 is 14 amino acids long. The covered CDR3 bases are TGTGCCAGCAGTACCCCGACAGGGGAGGAT. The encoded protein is CASSTPTGED. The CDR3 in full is CASSTPTGEDEQYF.

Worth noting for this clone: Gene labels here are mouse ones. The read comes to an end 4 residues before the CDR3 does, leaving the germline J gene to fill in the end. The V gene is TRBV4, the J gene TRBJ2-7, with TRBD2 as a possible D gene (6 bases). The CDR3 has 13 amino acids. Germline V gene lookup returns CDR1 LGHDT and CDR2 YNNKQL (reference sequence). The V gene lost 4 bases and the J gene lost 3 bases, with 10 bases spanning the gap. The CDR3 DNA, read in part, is TGTGCCAGCAGCTTGGGACTCCTCTAT. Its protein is CASSLGLLY. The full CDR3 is CASSLGLLYEQYF.

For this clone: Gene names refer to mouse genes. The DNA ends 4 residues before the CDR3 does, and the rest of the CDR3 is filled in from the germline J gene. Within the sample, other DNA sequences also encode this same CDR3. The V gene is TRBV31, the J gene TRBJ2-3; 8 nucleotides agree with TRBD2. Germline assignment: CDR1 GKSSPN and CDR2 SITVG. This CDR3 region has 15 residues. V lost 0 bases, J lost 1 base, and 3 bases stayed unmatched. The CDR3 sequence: CAWSLGGGRAETLYF. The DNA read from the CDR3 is TGTGCCTGGAGTCTAGGGGGGGGCCGTGCAGAA.

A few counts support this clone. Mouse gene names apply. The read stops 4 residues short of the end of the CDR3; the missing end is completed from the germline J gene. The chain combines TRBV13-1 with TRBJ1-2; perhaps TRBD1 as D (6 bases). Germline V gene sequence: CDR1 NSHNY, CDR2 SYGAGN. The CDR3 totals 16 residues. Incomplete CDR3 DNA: TGTGCCAGCAGTGAGGCCCGGGGACTGGGGGGGCGC. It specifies CASSEARGLGGR. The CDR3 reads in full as CASSEARGLGGRDYTF.

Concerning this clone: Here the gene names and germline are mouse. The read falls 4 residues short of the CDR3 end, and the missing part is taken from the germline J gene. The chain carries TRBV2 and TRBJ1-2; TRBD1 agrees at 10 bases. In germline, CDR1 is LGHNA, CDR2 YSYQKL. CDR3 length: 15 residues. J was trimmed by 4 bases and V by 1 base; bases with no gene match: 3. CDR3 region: CASSQGTGGGSDYTF. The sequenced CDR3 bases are TGTGCCAGCAGCCAAGGGACAGGGGGAGGCTCC.

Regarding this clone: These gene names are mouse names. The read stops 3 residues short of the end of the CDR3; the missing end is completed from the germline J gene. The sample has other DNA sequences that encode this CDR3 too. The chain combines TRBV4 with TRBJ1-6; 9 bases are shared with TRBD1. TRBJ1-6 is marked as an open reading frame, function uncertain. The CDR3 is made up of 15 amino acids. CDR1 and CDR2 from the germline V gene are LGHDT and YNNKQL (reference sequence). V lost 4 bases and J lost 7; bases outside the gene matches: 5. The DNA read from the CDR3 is TGTGCCAGCAGCTTACAGGGGGCGCGGAATTCGCCC. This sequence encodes CASSLQGARNSP. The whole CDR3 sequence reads CASSLQGARNSPLYF.

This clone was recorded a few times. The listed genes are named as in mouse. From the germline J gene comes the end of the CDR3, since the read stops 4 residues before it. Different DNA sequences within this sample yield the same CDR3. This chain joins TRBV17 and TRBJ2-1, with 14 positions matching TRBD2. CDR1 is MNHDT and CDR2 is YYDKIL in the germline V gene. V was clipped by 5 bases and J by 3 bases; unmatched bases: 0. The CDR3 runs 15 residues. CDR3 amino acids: CASSGTGGAYAEQFF. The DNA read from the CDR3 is TGTGCTAGCAGTGGGACTGGGGGGGCCTATGCT.

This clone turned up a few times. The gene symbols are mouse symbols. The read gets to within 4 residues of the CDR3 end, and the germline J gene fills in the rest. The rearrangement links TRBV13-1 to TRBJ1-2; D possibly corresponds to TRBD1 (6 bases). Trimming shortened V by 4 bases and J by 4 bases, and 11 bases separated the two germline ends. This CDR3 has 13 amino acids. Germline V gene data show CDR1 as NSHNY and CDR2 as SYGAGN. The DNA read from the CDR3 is TGTGCCAGCAGTCGAACAGGGTTCTCC. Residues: CASSRTGFS. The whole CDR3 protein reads CASSRTGFSDYTF.

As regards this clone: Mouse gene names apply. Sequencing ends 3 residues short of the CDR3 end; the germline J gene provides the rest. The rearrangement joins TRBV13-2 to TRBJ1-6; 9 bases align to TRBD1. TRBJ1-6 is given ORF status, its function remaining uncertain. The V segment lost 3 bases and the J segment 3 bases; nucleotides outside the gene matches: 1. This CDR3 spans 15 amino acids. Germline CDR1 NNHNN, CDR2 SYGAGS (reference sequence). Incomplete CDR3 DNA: TGTGCCAGCGGTGGGGGACAGGGCTATAATTCGCCC. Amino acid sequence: CASGGGQGYNSP. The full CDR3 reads CASGGGQGYNSPLYF.

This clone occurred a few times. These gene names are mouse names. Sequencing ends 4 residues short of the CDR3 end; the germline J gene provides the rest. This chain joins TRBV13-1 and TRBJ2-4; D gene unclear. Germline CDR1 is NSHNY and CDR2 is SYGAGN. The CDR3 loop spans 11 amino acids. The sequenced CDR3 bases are TGTGCCAGCAGTGTCAAAAAC. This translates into CASSVKN. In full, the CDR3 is CASSVKNTLYF.

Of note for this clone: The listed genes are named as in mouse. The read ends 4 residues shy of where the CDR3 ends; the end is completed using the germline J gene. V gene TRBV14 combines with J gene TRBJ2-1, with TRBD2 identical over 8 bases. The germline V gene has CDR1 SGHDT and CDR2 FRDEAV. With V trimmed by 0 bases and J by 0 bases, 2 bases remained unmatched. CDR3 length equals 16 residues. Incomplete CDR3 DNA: TGTGCCAGCAGTTTCTGGGGGGGCCATAACTATGCT. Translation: CASSFWGGHNYA. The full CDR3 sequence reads CASSFWGGHNYAEQFF.

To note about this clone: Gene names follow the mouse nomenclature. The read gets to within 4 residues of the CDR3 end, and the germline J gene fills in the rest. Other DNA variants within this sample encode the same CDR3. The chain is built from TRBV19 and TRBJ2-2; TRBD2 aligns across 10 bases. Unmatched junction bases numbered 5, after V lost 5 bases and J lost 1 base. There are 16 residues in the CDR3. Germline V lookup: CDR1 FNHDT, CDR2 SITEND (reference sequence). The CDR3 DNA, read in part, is TGTGCCAGCAGCCCCCGGACTGGGGGAAACACCGGG. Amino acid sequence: CASSPRTGGNTG. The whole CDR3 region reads CASSPRTGGNTGQLYF. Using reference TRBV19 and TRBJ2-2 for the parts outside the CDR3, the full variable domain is GGIITQTPKFLIGQEGQKLTLKCQQNFNHDTMYWYRQDSGKGLRLIYYSITENDLQKGDLSEGYDASREKKSSFSLTVTSAQKNEMAVFLCASSPRTGGNTGQLYFGEGSKLTVL.

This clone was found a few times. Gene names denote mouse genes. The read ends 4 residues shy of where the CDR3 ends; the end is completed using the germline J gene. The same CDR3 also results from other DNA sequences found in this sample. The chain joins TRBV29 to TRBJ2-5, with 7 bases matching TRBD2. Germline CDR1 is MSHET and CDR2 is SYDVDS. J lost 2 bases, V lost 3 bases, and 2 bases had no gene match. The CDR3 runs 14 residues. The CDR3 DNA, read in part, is TGTGCTAGCAGTTTGTCTGGGGGCCAAGAC. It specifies CASSLSGGQD. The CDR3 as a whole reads CASSLSGGQDTQYF.

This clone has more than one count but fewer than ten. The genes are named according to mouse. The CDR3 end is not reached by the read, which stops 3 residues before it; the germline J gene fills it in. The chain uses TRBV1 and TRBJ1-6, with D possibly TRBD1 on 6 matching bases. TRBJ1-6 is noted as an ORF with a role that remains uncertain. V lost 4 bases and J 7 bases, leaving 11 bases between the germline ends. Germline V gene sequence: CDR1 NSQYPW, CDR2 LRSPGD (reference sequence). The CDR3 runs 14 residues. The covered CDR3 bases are TGCACCTGCAGTGAACAGGGCGGGAATTCGCCC. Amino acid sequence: CTCSEQGGNSP. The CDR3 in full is CTCSEQGGNSPLYF.

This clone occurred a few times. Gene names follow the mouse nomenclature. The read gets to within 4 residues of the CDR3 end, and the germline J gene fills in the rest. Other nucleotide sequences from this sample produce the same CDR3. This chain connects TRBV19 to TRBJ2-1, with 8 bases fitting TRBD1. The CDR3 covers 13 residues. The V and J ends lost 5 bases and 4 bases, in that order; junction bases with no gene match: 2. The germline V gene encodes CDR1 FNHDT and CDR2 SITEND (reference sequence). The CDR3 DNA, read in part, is TGTGCCAGCAGCCGGACAGGGTATGCT. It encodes CASSRTGYA. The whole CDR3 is CASSRTGYAEQFF.

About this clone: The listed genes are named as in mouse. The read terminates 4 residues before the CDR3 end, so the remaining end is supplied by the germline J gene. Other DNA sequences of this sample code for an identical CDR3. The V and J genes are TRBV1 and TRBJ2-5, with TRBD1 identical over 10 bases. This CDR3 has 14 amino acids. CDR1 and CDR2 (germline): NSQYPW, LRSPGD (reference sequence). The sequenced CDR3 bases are TGCACCTGCAGTGCTCCGGGACAGGGGGAC. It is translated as CTCSAPGQGD. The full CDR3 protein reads CTCSAPGQGDTQYF.

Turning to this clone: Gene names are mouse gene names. The CDR3 bases that were read are TGTGCCAGCAGCTCCCGACAGGGGAGGAACACA. Residues: CASSSRQGRNT. The CDR3 reads in full as CASSSRQGRNTEVFF. The genes are TRBV5 and TRBJ1-1; TRBD1 matches 8 bases. The CDR3 extends 4 residues past the end of the read, so its final part is completed from the germline J gene. This CDR3 is 15 amino acids long. The germline gives CDR1 LGHNA, CDR2 YNLKQL (reference sequence). With V trimmed by 5 bases and J by 1 base, 6 bases remained unmatched.

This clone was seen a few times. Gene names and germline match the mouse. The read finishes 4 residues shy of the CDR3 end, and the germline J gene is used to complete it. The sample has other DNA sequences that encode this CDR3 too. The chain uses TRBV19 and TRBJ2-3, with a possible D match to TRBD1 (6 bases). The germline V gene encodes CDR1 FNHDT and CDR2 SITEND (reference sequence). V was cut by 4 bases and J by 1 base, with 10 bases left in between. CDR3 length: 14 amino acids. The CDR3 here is CASSPQGGAETLYF. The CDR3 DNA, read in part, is TGTGCCAGCAGTCCACAGGGAGGTGCAGAA.

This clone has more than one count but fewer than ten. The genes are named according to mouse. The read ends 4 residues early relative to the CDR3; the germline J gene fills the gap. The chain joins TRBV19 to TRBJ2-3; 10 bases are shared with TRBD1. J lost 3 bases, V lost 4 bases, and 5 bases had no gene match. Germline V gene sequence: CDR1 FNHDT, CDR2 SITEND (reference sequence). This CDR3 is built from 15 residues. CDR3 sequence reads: CASSRPGQGAETLYF. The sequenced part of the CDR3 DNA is TGTGCCAGCAGTCGTCCGGGACAGGGGGCAGAA. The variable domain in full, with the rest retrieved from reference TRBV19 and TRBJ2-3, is GGIITQTPKFLIGQEGQKLTLKCQQNFNHDTMYWYRQDSGKGLRLIYYSITENDLQKGDLSEGYDASREKKSSFSLTVTSAQKNEMAVFLCASSRPGQGAETLYFGSGTRLTVL.

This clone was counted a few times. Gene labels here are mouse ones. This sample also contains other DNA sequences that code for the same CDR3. CDR3 protein: CASSIWGSSAETLYF. The sequenced part of the CDR3 DNA is TGTGCCAGCAGTATATGGGGGTCGAGTGCAGAA. The rearrangement links TRBV19 to TRBJ2-3; weak D call: TRBD2 (6 bases). The read finishes 4 residues shy of the CDR3 end, and the germline J gene is used to complete it. The CDR3 has 15 residues. Between the trimmed V and J ends, which lost 1 base and 0 bases, there was a span of 9 bases. CDR1 and CDR2 from the germline V gene are FNHDT and SITEND (reference sequence). The whole variable domain, filled in from reference TRBV19 and TRBJ2-3, reads GGIITQTPKFLIGQEGQKLTLKCQQNFNHDTMYWYRQDSGKGLRLIYYSITENDLQKGDLSEGYDASREKKSSFSLTVTSAQKNEMAVFLCASSIWGSSAETLYFGSGTRLTVL.

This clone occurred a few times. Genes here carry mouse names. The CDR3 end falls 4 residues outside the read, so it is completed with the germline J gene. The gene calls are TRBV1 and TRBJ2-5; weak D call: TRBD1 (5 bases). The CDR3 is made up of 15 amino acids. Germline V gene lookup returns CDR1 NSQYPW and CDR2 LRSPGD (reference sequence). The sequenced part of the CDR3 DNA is TGCACCTGCAGTGCAGATCAGGCAGGGAAGGAC. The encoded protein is CTCSADQAGKD. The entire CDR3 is CTCSADQAGKDTQYF.

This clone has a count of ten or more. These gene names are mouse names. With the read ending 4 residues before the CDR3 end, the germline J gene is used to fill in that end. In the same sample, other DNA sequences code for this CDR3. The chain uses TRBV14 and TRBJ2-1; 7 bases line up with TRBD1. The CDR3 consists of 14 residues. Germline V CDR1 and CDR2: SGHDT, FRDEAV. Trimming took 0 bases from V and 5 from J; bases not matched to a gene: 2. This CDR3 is CASSFWDRDAEQFF. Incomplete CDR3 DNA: TGTGCCAGCAGTTTCTGGGACAGAGATGCT.

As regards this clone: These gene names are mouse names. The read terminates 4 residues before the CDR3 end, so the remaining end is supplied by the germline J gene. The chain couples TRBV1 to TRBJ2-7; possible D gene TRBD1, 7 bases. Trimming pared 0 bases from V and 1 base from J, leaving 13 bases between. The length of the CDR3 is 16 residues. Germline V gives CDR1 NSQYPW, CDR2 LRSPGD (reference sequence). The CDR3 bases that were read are TGCACCTGCAGTGCAGATGGAGGGGGCCTTTCCTAT. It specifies CTCSADGGGLSY. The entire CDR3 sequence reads CTCSADGGGLSYEQYF.

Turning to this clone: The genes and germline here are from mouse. CDR3 region: CASSETENTLYF. The CDR3 DNA, read in part, is TGTGCCAGCAGTGAGACAGAAAAC. The chain joins TRBV13-1 to TRBJ2-4; tentatively, D is TRBD1 (5 bases). The sequence runs out 4 residues before the end of the CDR3; the remainder is reconstructed from the germline J gene. Per germline, CDR1 NSHNY and CDR2 SYGAGN. CDR3 length: 12 residues.

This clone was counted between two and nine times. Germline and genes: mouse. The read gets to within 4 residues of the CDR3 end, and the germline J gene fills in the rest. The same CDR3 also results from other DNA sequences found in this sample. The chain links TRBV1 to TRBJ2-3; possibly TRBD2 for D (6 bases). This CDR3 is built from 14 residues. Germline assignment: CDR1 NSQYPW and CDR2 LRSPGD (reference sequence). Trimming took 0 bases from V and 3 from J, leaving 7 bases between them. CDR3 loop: CTCSADGGAETLYF. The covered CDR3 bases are TGCACCTGCAGTGCAGACGGGGGGGCAGAA. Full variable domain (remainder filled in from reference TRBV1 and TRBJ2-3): VTLLEQNPRWRLVPRGQAVNLRCILKNSQYPWMSWYQQDLQKQLQWLFTLRSPGDKEVKSLPGADYLATRVTDTELRLQVANMSQGRTLYCTCSADGGAETLYFGSGTRLTVL.